These 20 T cell receptor beta chains originate from one sample sequenced in a study of Graves' ophthalmopathy and Graves' hyperthyroidism. Transcripts of RNA were the source for amplifying TCR beta CDR3 regions. The library came from an HTBI-primed first-round RT-PCR and a second-round multiplex PCR. MiXCR, run by TCRdb on the multiplex PCR reads, gives a single entry per CDR3 protein. The sample includes about 230,000 distinct CDR3 sequences, about 46% of them seen just once. The specimen sequenced was peripheral blood. These receptors originate from an adult man with Graves' ophthalmopathy.

The V gene is TRBV19, the J gene TRBJ1-6; 8 nucleotides align to TRBD1. The junction had 12 bases not matched to a gene; V was cut back by 9 bases and J by 8 bases. The CDR3 extends over 15 amino acids. Germline values: CDR1 LNHDA, CDR2 SQIVND (reference sequence). The CDR3 region is CASSRRGLVDSPLHF. The CDR3 DNA reads TGTGCCAGCAGTCGCAGGGGGCTGGTGGATTCACCCCTCCACTTT.

The chain carries TRBV28 and TRBJ1-2; maybe TRBD1 (5 bases). In germline, CDR1 is MDHEN, CDR2 SYDVKM. V lost 11 bases and J 2 bases, leaving 12 bases between the germline ends. The CDR3 consists of 12 residues. CDR3 in amino acids: CASRRGNYGYTF. The CDR3 nucleotides read TGTGCCTCGCGGAGGGGAAACTATGGCTACACCTTC.

Regarding this clonotype: The CDR3 ends on some other residue instead of the conserved phenylalanine or tryptophan, so this is likely a read error. The chain employs TRBV11-2 and TRBJ2-3, with TRBD2 matching over 10 bases. CDR3 length equals 17 residues. Germline V CDR1 and CDR2: SGHAT, FQNNGV. The junction had 9 bases not matched to a gene; V was cut back by 4 bases and J by 2 bases. The CDR3 sequence is CASSSYLAGAFTDTQYC. The CDR3, as DNA: TGTGCCAGCAGCTCCTATCTAGCGGGGGCCTTCACAGATACGCAGTATTGT.

This clonotype was observed a handful of times. The chain has TRBV2 and TRBJ2-5; D gene uncertain. Germline CDR1 and CDR2: SNHLY and FYNNEI. Trimming removed 4 bases from V and 5 bases from J, with 8 bases in between. The CDR3 is 12 amino acids. The CDR3: CASSGSRETQYF. The CDR3 coding sequence is TGTGCCAGCAGTGGATCTAGGGAGACCCAGTACTTC.

This clonotype occurred once. The gene calls are TRBV20-1 and TRBJ2-5; a weak D match, TRBD2 (6 bases). The CDR3 length is 15 residues. With 3 bases removed from V and 2 bases from J, the gap between germline ends came to 16 bases. Germline lookup yields CDR1 DFQATT and CDR2 SNEGSKA (reference sequence). CDR3 coding DNA: TGCAGTGCTAGTCTTGGGACTGATCCGCAAGAGACCCAGTACTTC. Translating gives CSASLGTDPQETQYF.

As to this clonotype: An end of the junction differs from the germline gene, which may be a read error. The chain couples TRBV9 to TRBJ2-6, with 7 positions matching TRBD1. CDR3 length: 18 amino acids. Germline CDR1 SGDLS, CDR2 YYNGEE. For the CDR3, the DNA is TGCGCCAGCAGCTCGAAAGGACAGGCCACCTCTGGGGCCAACGTCCTGACTTTC. Its translation is CASSSKGQATSGANVLTF.

The V and J genes are TRBV9 and TRBJ1-1; D gene ambiguous. This CDR3 contains 15 residues. Germline V lookup: CDR1 SGDLS, CDR2 YYNGEE. Trimming stripped 4 bases from V and 0 bases from J, with 13 bases between. Here the CDR3 DNA reads TGTGCCAGCAGCATAGAGGCGGCCATGAACACTGAAGCTTTCTTT. As protein: CASSIEAAMNTEAFF. Full variable domain (outside the CDR3, taken from reference TRBV9 and TRBJ1-1): DSGVTQTPKHLITATGQRVTLRCSPRSGDLSVYWYQQSLDQGLQFLIQYYNGEERAKGNILERFSAQQFPDLHSELNLSSLELGDSALYFCASSIEAAMNTEAFFGQGTRLTVV.

J is TRBJ1-6 and V is TRBV7-2; D is uncertain. This CDR3 is built from 15 residues. V lost 8 bases and J lost 6, with 17 bases in between. Germline CDR1 is SGHTA and CDR2 is FQGNSA. The CDR3 bases are TGTGCCAGCTTAGGATGCTCGGGAGCTAATTCACCCCTCCACTTT. It is translated as CASLGCSGANSPLHF.

The genes are TRBV10-3 and TRBJ1-1; 7 bases agree with TRBD1. Losses at the gene ends were 10 bases for V and 0 bases for J; bases not matched to a gene: 17. The CDR3 consists of 17 residues. Per germline, CDR1 ENHRY and CDR2 SYGVKD. The CDR3 spells CASGRQGTLRLNTEAFF. CDR3 DNA sequence: TGTGCCAGCGGTCGACAGGGAACCCTAAGGCTGAACACTGAAGCTTTCTTT.

This sequence joins TRBV12-3 or TRBV12-4 and TRBJ2-7; D perhaps matches TRBD2 (5 bases). This CDR3 contains 13 residues. Trimming removed 6 bases at V and 5 bases at J, with 14 bases between. Here the CDR3 DNA reads TGTGCCAGCAGCCGAGCGGTTGGGGACGAGCAGTACTTC. This codes for CASSRAVGDEQYF.

This clonotype showed up just a few times. The chain recombines TRBV7-8 with TRBJ1-2; 9 nucleotides match TRBD1. The germline CDR1 and CDR2 sequences are SGHVS and FQNEAQ. The J segment lost 4 bases and the V segment lost 2 bases, leaving 2 bases of the junction unmatched. The CDR3 runs 14 residues. The CDR3 DNA reads TGTGCCAGCAGCTTATGGGACAGGGCCTATGGCTACACCTTC. Protein: CASSLWDRAYGYTF.

CDR3 in DNA: TGTGCCAGCAGCTTATCGCCAGCAATTACCTACGAGCAGTACTTC. Protein product: CASSLSPAITYEQYF. The gene calls are TRBV7-2 and TRBJ2-7; D not resolved. CDR1 is SGHTA, CDR2 FQGNSA, per germline. The CDR3 contains 15 residues. The V end was cut by 2 bases, the J end by 2 bases, with 13 bases between.

A note on this clonotype: Given the absence of the conserved phenylalanine or tryptophan at the CDR3 end, a read error is likely. It is unclear where the CDR3 begins or ends on the DNA, so no DNA is shown, and the CDR3 is as TCRdb lists it. The chain links TRBV20-1 to TRBJ1-1. The CDR3 spans 10 amino acids, including both terminal residues. CDR1 and CDR2 (germline): DFQATT, SNEGSKA (reference sequence). The CDR3 loop reads CSARGRQGTS.

In DNA form, the CDR3 reads TGTGCCAGCAGCTTTGTGGTCGGCAGGGCCTACGAGCAGTACTTC. This sequence encodes CASSFVVGRAYEQYF. The chain combines TRBV7-9 with TRBJ2-7; weak D call: TRBD1 (5 bases). Trimming left V 3 bases short and J 2 bases short, with 14 bases between. The CDR3 is 15 residues long. The germline V gene has CDR1 SEHNR and CDR2 FQNEAQ (reference sequence).

There are many counts of this clonotype. The chain is built from TRBV7-9 and TRBJ1-4; D may be TRBD1 (5 bases). The CDR3 is made up of 13 amino acids. The germline V and J ends were trimmed by 5 bases and 5 bases, with 9 bases remaining between them. In germline, CDR1 is SEHNR, CDR2 FQNEAQ (reference sequence). The CDR3: CASSPDSNEKLFF. The DNA for the CDR3 is TGTGCCAGCAGCCCTGACAGCAATGAAAAACTGTTTTTT.

About this clonotype itself: The CDR3 carries no conserved terminal phenylalanine or tryptophan, so it likely arises from a read error. The DNA is left out, because the CDR3 cannot be placed on it with certainty; the CDR3 is given as TCRdb lists it. The CDR3 region is CASSLAPGQG. J is TRBJ1-6 and V is TRBV7-4; no check of the table's D call, TRBD1, against the DNA was made. Germline CDR1 SGHVT, CDR2 SQSDAQ. The CDR3 spans 10 residues, counting both ends.

V is TRBV19 and J is TRBJ1-1; D remains ambiguous. Germline CDR1 LNHDA, CDR2 SQIVND (reference sequence). Trimming pared 6 bases from V and 3 bases from J, leaving 11 bases between. This CDR3 region has 13 residues. Written as DNA, the CDR3 is TGTGCCAGTAGAGGTGATATAGACACTGAAGCTTTCTTT. Residues: CASRGDIDTEAFF.

The chain recombines TRBV7-9 with TRBJ2-5, with D maybe TRBD2 (5 bases). V lost 5 bases and J 1 base, leaving 8 bases between the germline ends. The CDR3 covers 13 residues. The germline CDR1 and CDR2 sequences are SEHNR and FQNEAQ (reference sequence). As DNA, the CDR3 is TGTGCCAGCAGCGGGAGCGTCCAAGAGACCCAGTACTTC. Translating it yields CASSGSVQETQYF. Full variable domain (missing parts from reference TRBV7-9 and TRBJ2-5): DTGVSQNPRHKITKRGQNVTFRCDPISEHNRLYWYRQTLGQGPEFLTYFQNEAQLEKSRLLSDRFSAERPKGSFSTLEIQRTEQGDSAMYLCASSGSVQETQYFGPGTRLLVL.

The chain carries TRBV11-2 and TRBJ2-5; D perhaps matches TRBD2 (6 bases). This CDR3 spans 15 amino acids. Trimming removed 1 base from V and 5 bases from J, with 14 bases in between. Germline CDR1 and CDR2: SGHAT and FQNNGV. The CDR3 region is CASSLVRGSGETQYF. The CDR3 DNA sequence: TGTGCCAGCAGCTTAGTACGGGGGTCGGGGGAGACCCAGTACTTC.

The chain carries TRBV2 and TRBJ1-5; D is unclear. The CDR3 runs to 15 residues. Germline V gene lookup returns CDR1 SNHLY and CDR2 FYNNEI. With 4 bases removed from V and 8 bases from J, the gap between germline ends came to 18 bases. The CDR3 DNA is TGTGCCAGCAGTGGCGCCGCGGGGTCCAGCAAGCCCCAGCATTTT. The encoded protein is CASSGAAGSSKPQHF.